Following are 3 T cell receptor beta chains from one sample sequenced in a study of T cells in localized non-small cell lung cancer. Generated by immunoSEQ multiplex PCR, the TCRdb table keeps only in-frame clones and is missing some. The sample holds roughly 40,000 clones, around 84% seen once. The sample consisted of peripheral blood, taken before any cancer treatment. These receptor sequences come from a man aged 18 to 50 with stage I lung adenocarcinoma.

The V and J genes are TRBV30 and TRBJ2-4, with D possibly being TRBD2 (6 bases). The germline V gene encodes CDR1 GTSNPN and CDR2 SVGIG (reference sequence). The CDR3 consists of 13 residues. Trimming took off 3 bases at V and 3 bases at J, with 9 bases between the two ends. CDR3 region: CAWRRDGKNIQYF. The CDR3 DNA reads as TGTGCCTGGAGGCGGGACGGCAAAAACATTCAGTACTTC.

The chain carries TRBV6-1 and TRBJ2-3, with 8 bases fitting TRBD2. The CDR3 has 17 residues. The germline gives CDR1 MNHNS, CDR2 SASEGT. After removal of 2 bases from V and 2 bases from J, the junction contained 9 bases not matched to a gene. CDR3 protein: CASSENLGGGSTDTQYF. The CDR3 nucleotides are TGTGCCAGCAGTGAAAATTTGGGCGGGGGGTCCACAGATACGCAGTATTTT.

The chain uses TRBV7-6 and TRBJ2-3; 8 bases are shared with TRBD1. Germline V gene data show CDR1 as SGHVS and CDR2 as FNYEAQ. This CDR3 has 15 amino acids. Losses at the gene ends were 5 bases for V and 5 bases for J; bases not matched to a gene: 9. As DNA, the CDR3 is TGTGCCAGCAGCCGACAGGGGTTGACGGGAGATACGCAGTATTTT. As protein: CASSRQGLTGDTQYF. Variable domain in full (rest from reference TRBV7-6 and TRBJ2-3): GAGVSQSPRYKVTKRGQDVALRCDPISGHVSLYWYRQALGQGPEFLTYFNYEAQQDKSGLPNDRFSAERPEGSISTLTIQRTEQRDSAMYRCASSRQGLTGDTQYFGPGTRLTVL.